This TCR beta chain was recorded in a study of siplizumab effects on memory and regulatory T cells. Data came from immunoSEQ multiplex PCR; TCRdb stores just in-frame clones and leaves some out. The sample lists under 100,000 clones; roughly 94% were seen once. Concerning this clone: Its target is unknown.

Study-wide findings and caveats: No more than a minor fraction of alloreactive clones could be traced back to unstimulated subsets. Roughly 75-95% of dividing CD4+ or CD8+ clones were without an attributable naive or memory phenotype.

The germline CDR1 and CDR2 sequences are MDHEN and SYDVKM. CDR3 length: 15 amino acids. V lost 0 bases, J lost 2 bases, and 11 bases lay in between. The clonotype comes from a human donor in good health. The sample comprised non-Treg CD4+ T cells sorted from blood. The V gene is TRBV28, the J gene TRBJ2-7; D remains unclear. In DNA, the CDR3 is TGTGCCAGCAGTTTATGGGCCACAACAACCTACGAGCAGTACTTC. It yields the protein CASSLWATTTYEQYF.